The next 10 T cell receptor beta chains were all read from a single sample in a study of response to subunit inactivated influenza vaccine. One entry per CDR3 protein, called by TCRdb with MiXCR from the RT-PCR reads. The sample contains around 710,000 distinct CDR3 sequences, approximately 14% of which appear only once. The sequenced sample was PBMCs from blood, obtained 14 to 15 days before vaccination. Receptor source: a man between 50 and 59 years old who received an inactivated influenza vaccine.

V gene TRBV6-6 combines with J gene TRBJ1-2; D gene ambiguous. Trimming shortened V by 2 bases and J by 8 bases, and 9 bases separated the two germline ends. The CDR3 has 12 amino acids. The germline CDR1 and CDR2 sequences are MNHNY and SVGAGI (reference sequence). The chain's CDR3 is CASSYRGSGYTF. CDR3 coding DNA: TGTGCCAGCAGTTACAGAGGGAGCGGCTACACCTTC.

The chain recombines TRBV7-2 with TRBJ1-2; a weak D match, TRBD1 (6 bases). Trimming left V 4 bases short and J 4 bases short, with 10 bases between. Looked up from germline, CDR1 is SGHTA and CDR2 is FQGNSA. The CDR3 totals 13 residues. CDR3 region: CASSYTQGYGYTF. CDR3 coding DNA: TGTGCCAGCAGCTACACACAGGGCTATGGCTACACCTTC. Full variable domain (missing parts from reference TRBV7-2 and TRBJ1-2): GAGVSQSPSNKVTEKGKDVELRCDPISGHTALYWYRQSLGQGLEFLIYFQGNSAPDKSGLPSDRFSAERTGGSVSTLTIQRTQQEDSAVYLCASSYTQGYGYTFGSGTRLTVV.

The rearrangement joins TRBV27 to TRBJ1-5; no clear D. The CDR3 is 13 residues long. V was trimmed by 5 bases and J by 6 bases, leaving 11 bases between them. Germline V gene lookup returns CDR1 MNHEY and CDR2 SMNVEV (reference sequence). CDR3 DNA sequence: TGTGCCAGCAGTCCGCCCGGGGTTCAGCCCCAGCATTTT. Translating it yields CASSPPGVQPQHF.

This clonotype was observed a handful of times. The CDR3 reads CASSQDSRNNEQFF. Here the CDR3 DNA reads TGCGCCAGCAGCCAAGATAGCAGAAACAATGAGCAGTTCTTC. The V call is TRBV4-3, the J call TRBJ2-1; D gene unclear. Trimming took 0 bases from V and 5 from J, leaving 8 bases between them. Germline-derived CDR1 and CDR2 are LGHNA and YSLEER. The CDR3 is made up of 14 amino acids.

This clonotype turned up a few times. The chain combines TRBV5-1 with TRBJ1-1; no clear D. Germline V gives CDR1 SGHRS, CDR2 YFSETQ. Trimming removed 4 bases from V and 1 base from J, with 11 bases in between. There are 14 residues in the CDR3. CDR3 amino acids: CASSGTAANTEAFF. CDR3 DNA sequence: TGCGCCAGCAGCGGAACAGCGGCGAACACTGAAGCTTTCTTT.

In this sample, this clonotype turned up a few times. The gene calls are TRBV12-3 or TRBV12-4 and TRBJ1-1; D not resolved. V gave up 6 bases and J gave up 3 bases, with 17 bases separating them. CDR3 length: 15 residues. The CDR3 sequence is CASSPEGPEYTEAFF. CDR3 DNA sequence: TGTGCCAGCAGCCCTGAAGGTCCGGAGTACACTGAAGCTTTCTTT.

The rearrangement joins TRBV2 to TRBJ2-3, with 10 positions matching TRBD1. J gave up 0 bases and V 5 bases, and 5 bases lay outside the gene matches. This CDR3 comprises 16 residues. Looked up from germline, CDR1 is SNHLY and CDR2 is FYNNEI. The CDR3 here is CASSWDRGASTDTQYF. The CDR3 DNA is TGTGCCAGCAGTTGGGACAGGGGAGCTAGCACAGATACGCAGTATTTT.

The chain joins TRBV7-2 to TRBJ2-6; possibly TRBD1 for D (6 bases). V dropped 0 bases and J dropped 6 bases, with 12 bases sitting between them. Germline V CDR1 and CDR2: SGHTA, FQGNSA. This CDR3 has 16 amino acids. CDR3 sequence (DNA): TGTGCCAGCAGCTTAGCGGGCAGGGGAGTGGCCAACGTCCTGACTTTC. It is translated as CASSLAGRGVANVLTF.

This clonotype turned up a few times. This chain connects TRBV6-2 or TRBV6-3 to TRBJ1-2, with 9 nucleotides matching TRBD1. Trimming removed 4 bases from V and 1 base from J; junction bases left unmatched: 10. CDR3 length: 17 amino acids. Germline CDR1 reads MNHEY; CDR2 reads SVGEGT. CDR3 bases: TGTGCCAGCAGTTCCGACCGGGACAGGGTCAGTAACTATGGCTACACCTTC. This gives the protein CASSSDRDRVSNYGYTF.

The chain is built from TRBV30 and TRBJ2-5; D possibly corresponds to TRBD2 (7 bases). The V gene's germline CDR1 is GTSNPN and CDR2 SVGIG (reference sequence). V lost 0 bases to trimming and J lost 5 bases, with 13 bases between them. The CDR3 contains 14 residues. The CDR3 reads CAWSVTGGRETQYF. The CDR3 DNA reads as TGTGCCTGGAGTGTCACGGGGGGCCGGGAGACCCAGTACTTC.